A selection of T cell receptor beta chains follows, all from one sample in a study of blood T cell repertoires in COVID-19. The data were produced by immunoSEQ multiplex PCR, yet TCRdb's version contains in-frame clones alone and is incomplete. Of 150,000 to 200,000 clones listed, approximately 88% are singletons. The sequenced material came from PBMCs or T cells enriched from blood (not recorded which). The receptors stem from a woman aged 45-59 years who had recovered from COVID-19. Both conserved end residues are part of each CDR3. Each record gives: D gene, J gene, V gene, clone size, CDR3 DNA, CDR3 protein. D genes are given only for firm matches. Size is stated for part of the rows, as once, few or many counts, or as a class when the clone is expanded.

- | TRBJ2-2 | TRBV6-5 | - | TGTGCCAGCAACCTGGTCGGGGTCGGGGAGCTGTTTTTT | CASNLVGVGELFF
TRBD1 | TRBJ1-5 | TRBV3-1/TRBV3-2 | - | TGTGCCAGCAGCCAAGGTCAGGGGGGCGATCAGCCCCAGCATTTT | CASSQGQGGDQPQHF
TRBD1 | TRBJ1-1 | TRBV19 | - | TGTGCCAGTAGCACTGGGACAGGGAGGTGGAACACTGAAGCTTTCTTT | CASSTGTGRWNTEAFF
TRBD1 | TRBJ1-2 | TRBV5-5 | once | TGTGCCAGCAGCTCACAGGGGGCAGATGGCTACACCTTC | CASSSQGADGYTF
TRBD1 | TRBJ1-2 | TRBV18 | - | TGTGCCAGCTCGCCGACAACAGGGGTGCTTGATGGCTACACCTTC | CASSPTTGVLDGYTF
- | TRBJ1-6 | TRBV25-1 | many | TGTGCCAGCAGTGTTGACAGGACCCATAATTCACCCCTCCACTTT | CASSVDRTHNSPLHF
TRBD1 | TRBJ2-7 | TRBV15 | - | TGTGCCACCAGCAGAGATCCGGGACAGTACTACGAGCAGTACTTC | CATSRDPGQYYEQYF
TRBD1 | TRBJ1-2 | TRBV6-5 | - | TGTGCCAGCAGTCAGGACAGGGACCTGGGTGGCTACACCTTC | CASSQDRDLGGYTF
- | TRBJ1-4 | TRBV7-9 | once | TGTGCCAGCAGCTTAGCAATTGGGCAGGGAGAAAAACTGTTTTTT | CASSLAIGQGEKLFF
- | TRBJ1-1 | TRBV25-1 | once | TGTGCCAGCAGTCGGAACACTGAAGCTTTCTTT | CASSRNTEAFF
TRBD2 | TRBJ2-3 | TRBV13 | - | TGTGCCAGCCGGGGGGGGGTGGCAGATACGCAGTATTTT | CASRGGVADTQYF
- | TRBJ2-5 | TRBV9 | - | TGTGCCAGCAGCCCCACCTACCTAGCGAGGGGCCAAGAGACCCAGTACTTC | CASSPTYLARGQETQYF
- | TRBJ2-3 | TRBV21-1 | - | TGTGCCAGCAGCAAAAATCCCCTAATAGAAAGGACAGGGTGCAGCACAGATACGCAGTATTTT | CASSKNPLIERTGCSTDTQYF
- | TRBJ1-1 | TRBV2 | - | TGTGCCAGCAGTGCGTCTACCACTGAAGCTTTCTTT | CASSASTTEAFF
TRBD1 | TRBJ1-1 | TRBV6-5 | - | TGTGCCAGCTTTATCGCCTCAGGGGGCGAAGCTTTCTTT | CASFIASGGEAFF
- | TRBJ2-2 | TRBV24-1 | - | TGTGCCACCAGTGATCTCGGACAGTCCTCGAACACCGGGGAGCTGTTTTTT | CATSDLGQSSNTGELFF
- | TRBJ2-3 | TRBV4-2 | - | TGTGCCAGCAGCCAAGATGGGTTGCGAGGAGATACGCAGTATTTT | CASSQDGLRGDTQYF
TRBD1 | TRBJ1-1 | TRBV4-3 | - | TGCGCCAGCAGCCAAGATAGCAGGGGGCGGGAAGCTTTCTTT | CASSQDSRGREAFF
TRBD1 | TRBJ2-7 | TRBV6-5 | - | TGTGCCACCGGACAGGGGGTCTACGAGCAGTACTTC | CATGQGVYEQYF
- | TRBJ2-7 | TRBV6-6 | - | TGTGCCAGCAGTCAGACTCACTACGAGCAGTACTTC | CASSQTHYEQYF
TRBD1 | TRBJ2-7 | TRBV5-1 | - | TGCGCCAGCAGCTCCCCGGGACAGGGCTACGAGCAGTACTTC | CASSSPGQGYEQYF
- | TRBJ1-1 | TRBV7-2 | - | TGTGCCAGCAGCTTACAACCCAGGGGTGGGGGCACTGAAGCTTTCTTT | CASSLQPRGGGTEAFF
TRBD2 | TRBJ2-1 | TRBV6-2/TRBV6-3 | - | TGTGCCAGCAGCTCCGGGACTAGCGGTTTTCGTGACAATGAGCAGTTCTTC | CASSSGTSGFRDNEQFF
- | TRBJ2-5 | TRBV7-2 | - | TGTGCCAGCAGCCGCGGGATGGAAGAGACCCAGTACTTC | CASSRGMEETQYF
TRBD1 | TRBJ2-7 | TRBV6-5 | - | TGTGCCAGCAGTTACTCGGGGACAGGGTCTTCCTACGAGCAGTACTTC | CASSYSGTGSSYEQYF
TRBD1 | TRBJ1-2 | TRBV5-6 | - | TGTGCCAGCAGTTACGGACAGGGGGTGTATGGCTACACCTTC | CASSYGQGVYGYTF
- | TRBJ2-3 | TRBV27 | - | TGTGCCAGCAGTTCTTTCGGCGGGACCTCCACAGATACGCAGTATTTT | CASSSFGGTSTDTQYF
- | TRBJ1-1 | TRBV19 | - | TGTGCCAGTAATCCGGGGGCGGGGGCGGTCACTGAAGCTTTCTTT | CASNPGAGAVTEAFF
TRBD1 | TRBJ2-2 | TRBV27 | - | TGTGCCAGCAGTTCAACAGGGGTCCCGAACACCGGGGAGCTGTTTTTT | CASSSTGVPNTGELFF
- | TRBJ1-5 | TRBV9 | - | TGTGCCAGCAGCCCTTCGGCGGGGGGTCAGCCCCAGCATTTT | CASSPSAGGQPQHF
- | TRBJ1-2 | TRBV7-9 | - | TGTGCCAGCAGCTTAGAGGTCGGCCGGGGGAACTATGGCTACACCTTC | CASSLEVGRGNYGYTF
- | TRBJ1-6 | TRBV3-1/TRBV3-2 | - | TGTGCCAGCAGCCAAGATTCGCTGGGGGGTTATAATTCACCCCTCCACTTT | CASSQDSLGGYNSPLHF
- | TRBJ2-7 | TRBV5-1 | - | TGCGCCAGCAGCTTGGCGCAGGGTTGGGAGCAGTACTTC | CASSLAQGWEQYF
- | TRBJ1-6 | TRBV9 | - | TGTGCCAGCAGCGTATCCCCCAGTTCACCCCTCCACTTT | CASSVSPSSPLHF
- | TRBJ1-1 | TRBV6-5 | - | TGTGCCAGCAGCTCAGGGTTGAACACTGAAGCTTTCTTT | CASSSGLNTEAFF
TRBD1 | TRBJ1-1 | TRBV11-3 | - | TGTGCCAGCAGCCGCAGCGGGACAGGGTCCGTAGCTTTCTTT | CASSRSGTGSVAFF
TRBD1 | TRBJ2-2 | TRBV19 | - | TGTGCCAGTAGTCTAGGGACAGGGACCTCGAACACCGGGGAGCTGTTTTTT | CASSLGTGTSNTGELFF
TRBD1 | TRBJ2-2 | TRBV9 | - | TGTGCCAGCAGCGCCGACAGGGGGCGTTTTCCCGGGGAGCTGTTTTTT | CASSADRGRFPGELFF
- | TRBJ2-1 | TRBV5-4 | - | TGTGCCAGCAGCCCGGAGCCCAGCTCCTACAATGAGCAGTTCTTC | CASSPEPSSYNEQFF
- | TRBJ2-1 | TRBV23-1 | - | TGCGCCAGCATTCCCCCCAGGGTCACCTACAATGAGCAGTTCTTC | CASIPPRVTYNEQFF
TRBD2 | TRBJ2-3 | TRBV7-2 | - | TGTGCCAGCAGCCTTGGGGCGGGGGGCCCCACAGATACGCAGTATTTT | CASSLGAGGPTDTQYF
- | TRBJ2-4 | TRBV7-8 | - | TGTGCCAGCAGCTTAGACTTAGCCAAAAACATTCAGTACTTC | CASSLDLAKNIQYF
- | TRBJ2-5 | TRBV7-9 | - | TGTGCCAGCAGCTTAGACGAGAGGATCCAAGAGACCCAGTACTTC | CASSLDERIQETQYF
TRBD1 | TRBJ2-7 | TRBV18 | - | TGTGCCAGCTCACCGCTACCGGGACAGGGCCACGAGCAGTACTTC | CASSPLPGQGHEQYF
- | TRBJ1-6 | TRBV7-2 | - | TGTGCCAGCAGCCCCCAAGGGCGACAGGTTAATTCACCCCTCCACTTT | CASSPQGRQVNSPLHF
- | TRBJ2-2 | TRBV11-2 | - | TGTGCCAGCAGCCCGAGTGGGACTTCCACCGGGGAGCTGTTTTTT | CASSPSGTSTGELFF
TRBD1 | TRBJ1-5 | TRBV6-2/TRBV6-3 | - | TGTGCCAGCAGCCGGGACAGGGGGCCTCAGCCCCAGCATTTT | CASSRDRGPQPQHF
TRBD1 | TRBJ1-1 | TRBV5-4 | few | TGTGCCAGCAGCTGGACAGGGAGGAACACTGAAGCTTTCTTT | CASSWTGRNTEAFF
- | TRBJ1-4 | TRBV29-1 | - | TGCAGCGCTTCCCCGGCAGGGGATGAAAAACTGTTTTTT | CSASPAGDEKLFF
- | TRBJ1-1 | TRBV9 | - | TGTGCCAGCAGCGCGACAGGATTGAACACTGAAGCTTTCTTT | CASSATGLNTEAFF
TRBD1 | TRBJ1-2 | TRBV19 | - | TGTGCCACTCGAACCAGGGGGGACTATGGCTACACCTTC | CATRTRGDYGYTF
- | TRBJ2-6 | TRBV5-1 | - | TGCGCCAGCAGCTTAAGTGGGCAGTTCTCTGGGGCCAACGTCCTGACTTTC | CASSLSGQFSGANVLTF
- | TRBJ1-6 | TRBV6-2/TRBV6-3 | - | TGTGCCAGCAGTTACCGGGAGTCCTATAATTCACCCCTCCACTTT | CASSYRESYNSPLHF
- | TRBJ1-2 | TRBV6-4 | - | TGTGCCAGCAGTGACTCGATGCGGGCGATCGGCGGCTACACCTTC | CASSDSMRAIGGYTF
TRBD2 | TRBJ2-1 | TRBV9 | - | TGTGCCAGCACCCCCAGCGGGGCCCCCTACAATGAGCAGTTCTTC | CASTPSGAPYNEQFF
TRBD2 | TRBJ2-2 | TRBV29-1 | - | TGCAGCCAGCGCGGGGTAGCGGGGGGCACCGGGGAGCTGTTTTTT | CSQRGVAGGTGELFF
- | TRBJ2-5 | TRBV14 | - | TGTGCCAGCAGCCAAGATCAGGCAGGGGCGACGACCCAGTACTTC | CASSQDQAGATTQYF
- | TRBJ1-3 | TRBV7-9 | - | TGTGCCAGCGACCCTTCTGGGGGGGCTTTTGGAAACACCATATATTTT | CASDPSGGAFGNTIYF
TRBD2 | TRBJ2-7 | TRBV5-1 | - | TGCGCCAGCAGCCTTCTGGTTGAACCTGCGGGGGGTCAGCAGTACTTC | CASSLLVEPAGGQQYF
- | TRBJ2-4 | TRBV5-6 | - | TGTGCCAGCAGCTCTCTCGACATACTTCAGTACTTC | CASSSLDILQYF